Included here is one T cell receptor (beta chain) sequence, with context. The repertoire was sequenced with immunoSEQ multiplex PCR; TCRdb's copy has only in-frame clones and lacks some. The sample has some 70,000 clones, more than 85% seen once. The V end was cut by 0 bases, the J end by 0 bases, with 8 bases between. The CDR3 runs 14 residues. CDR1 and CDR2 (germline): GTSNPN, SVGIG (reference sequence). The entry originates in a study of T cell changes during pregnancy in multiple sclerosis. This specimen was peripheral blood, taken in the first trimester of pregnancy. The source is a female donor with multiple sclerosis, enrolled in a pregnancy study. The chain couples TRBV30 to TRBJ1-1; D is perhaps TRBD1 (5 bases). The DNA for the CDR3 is TGTGCCTGGAGTGTAAACAGGCTGAACACTGAAGCTTTCTTT. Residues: CAWSVNRLNTEAFF. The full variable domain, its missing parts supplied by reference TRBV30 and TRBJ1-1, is SQTIHQWPATLVQPVGSPLSLECTVEGTSNPNLYWYRQAAGRGLQLLFYSVGIGQISSEVPQNLSASRPQDRQFILSSKKLLLSDSGFYLCAWSVNRLNTEAFFGQGTRLTVV.